Each of the 10 T cell receptor beta chains below was sequenced from the same sample in a study of blood T cell repertoires in COVID-19. Generated by immunoSEQ multiplex PCR, the TCRdb table keeps only in-frame clones and is missing some. The sample carries approximately 200,000 clones, more than 75% recorded once. The sequenced material came from PBMCs or T cells enriched from blood (not recorded which). These TCRs come from a woman between 40 and 55 years old with acute COVID-19.

This chain uses TRBV5-1 with TRBJ2-1; TRBD2 matches at 12 bases. The CDR3 contains 15 residues. V was clipped by 7 bases and J by 6 bases; unmatched bases: 8. The germline gives CDR1 SGHRS, CDR2 YFSETQ. In nucleotides, the CDR3 is TGCGCCAGCGTCCTAGCGGGAGGGCCGATCAATGAGCAGTTCTTC. This codes for CASVLAGGPINEQFF.

The chain employs TRBV27 and TRBJ1-5; TRBD1 agrees at 8 bases. The CDR3 is 14 amino acids. The V and J ends lost 2 bases and 4 bases, in that order; junction bases with no gene match: 1. CDR1 MNHEY and CDR2 SMNVEV come from the germline V gene (reference sequence). The CDR3 DNA follows: TGTGCCAGCAGTTTAAGGACAGGGAATCAGCCCCAGCATTTT. It yields the protein CASSLRTGNQPQHF.

The J gene is TRBJ2-1, the V gene TRBV10-1; 7 nucleotides match TRBD1. The V and J ends lost 8 bases and 10 bases, in that order; junction bases with no gene match: 11. CDR3 length: 13 amino acids. Germline CDR1 and CDR2: WNHNN and SYGVQD (reference sequence). CDR3 in DNA: TGCGCCAGCGCAAGACAGGGATTCCGGGAGCAGTTCTTC. It specifies CASARQGFREQFF.

The chain links TRBV9 to TRBJ2-2, with 7 bases fitting TRBD2. Germline V gives CDR1 SGDLS, CDR2 YYNGEE. The CDR3 extends over 17 amino acids. V dropped 4 bases and J dropped 5; count of bases not matched to a gene: 14. In DNA form, the CDR3 reads TGTGCCAGCAGCCCGTTGGGGTTCGGGGGGAGGACCGGGGAGCTGTTTTTT. Translation gives CASSPLGFGGRTGELFF.

The chain carries TRBV3-1 (or the pseudogene TRBV3-2) and TRBJ1-1, with no clear D. Germline CDR1 LGHDT, CDR2 YNNKEL (reference sequence). This CDR3 is 15 amino acids long. Trimming removed 4 bases from V and 1 base from J, with 13 bases in between. The CDR3 is CASSRHGGKNTEAFF. In DNA form, the CDR3 reads TGTGCCAGCAGCCGACACGGAGGCAAGAACACTGAAGCTTTCTTT.

The chain links TRBV9 to TRBJ2-1; 7 bases agree with TRBD2. The length of the CDR3 is 19 residues. V was pared by 0 bases and J by 4 bases, with 16 bases of the junction left unmatched. Germline CDR1 reads SGDLS; CDR2 reads YYNGEE. CDR3 residues: CASSVVNGRAGDPYNEQFF. The CDR3 nucleotides read TGTGCCAGCAGCGTAGTAAATGGAAGGGCGGGGGACCCTTACAATGAGCAGTTCTTC.

The chain links TRBV15 to TRBJ1-1, with a weak D call TRBD1 (5 bases). The CDR3 has 15 amino acids. CDR1 and CDR2 (germline): LNHNV, YYDKDF (reference sequence). V lost 0 bases and J 4 bases, leaving 12 bases between the germline ends. The CDR3 coding sequence is TGTGCCACCAGCAGAGACCTAGCGGGGGGCACTGAAGCTTTCTTT. Protein sequence: CATSRDLAGGTEAFF.

This clone was recorded a few times. This rearrangement joins TRBV10-3 to TRBJ2-3; 14 nucleotides line up with TRBD2. With 6 bases clipped from V and 5 bases from J, the junction kept 4 bases outside the gene matches. The germline gives CDR1 ENHRY, CDR2 SYGVKD. CDR3 length: 15 amino acids. In nucleotides, the CDR3 is TGTGCCATCAGCCTCGGGACTAGCGGGGGAGATACGCAGTATTTT. The encoded protein is CAISLGTSGGDTQYF.

The rearrangement uses TRBV14 and TRBJ1-1; the match to TRBD1 covers 7 bases. Germline lookup yields CDR1 SGHDN and CDR2 FVKESK. The CDR3 has 13 residues. Losses at the gene ends were 0 bases for V and 6 bases for J; bases not matched to a gene: 1. In nucleotides, the CDR3 is TGTGCCAGCAGCCAAGATACAGGGGCTGAAGCTTTCTTT. This encodes CASSQDTGAEAFF.

The gene calls are TRBV18 and TRBJ1-6, with D possibly matching TRBD1 (6 bases). This CDR3 spans 15 amino acids. Germline V CDR1 and CDR2: KGHSH, LQKENI. V gave up 2 bases and J gave up 6 bases, with 11 bases separating them. In nucleotides, the CDR3 is TGTGCCAGCTCACCAGACCAGGGGTTTAATTCACCCCTCCACTTT. It specifies CASSPDQGFNSPLHF.